This T cell receptor (beta chain) was sequenced in a study of blood T cell repertoires in COVID-19. Study overall: Specimens from acute and convalescent COVID-19 originated in the United States, Italy and Spain.

Germline-derived CDR1 and CDR2 are SGHRS and YFSETQ. This CDR3 is 14 amino acids long. The germline V and J ends were trimmed by 3 bases and 4 bases, with 11 bases remaining between them. Data came from immunoSEQ multiplex PCR; TCRdb stores just in-frame clones and leaves some out. Here the sample spans about 200,000 clones, 86% being singletons. The TCR originated in a woman in her 30s who had been exposed to COVID-19. Material: PBMCs or T cells enriched from blood (not recorded which). This sequence joins TRBV5-1 and TRBJ1-3, with D tentatively TRBD1 (5 bases). CDR3 nucleotides: TGCGCCAGCAGCTGGCAGGGCGCAGGAAACACCATATATTTT. Its translation: CASSWQGAGNTIYF.